This TCR beta chain comes out of a study of blood T cell repertoires in COVID-19. Study-wide context: There were acute and convalescent COVID-19 samples, and they came from the United States, Italy and Spain. From T cells, B-cell-depleted T cells, or PBMCs came the material, which was cDNA or gDNA.

Original processing notes: Researchers report that nucleated cell counts were estimated from reference gene primer amplification. Assay: immunoSEQ multiplex PCR; the TCRdb copy retains only in-frame clones and omits some. The V and J calls and the clone size are those of that table, but D and trimming were determined from the DNA. The sample includes about 91,000 clones, approximately 90% seen only once; the top ten take approximately 5%. Source material: peripheral blood. This TCR was recovered from a man aged 70-80 years with acute or convalescent COVID-19.

CDR3 bases: TGTGCCAGCAGTTTGGGAGGACAGGGCCCCTACGAGCAGTACTTC. It codes for CASSLGGQGPYEQYF. The rearrangement links TRBV28 to TRBJ2-7, with 8 bases aligning to TRBD1. The trim removed 3 bases at V and 2 bases at J, leaving 6 bases unmatched. The CDR3 has 15 residues. Germline V CDR1 and CDR2: MDHEN, SYDVKM.